A selection of T cell receptor beta chains follows, all from one sample in a study of T-cell memory formation after mild COVID-19. TCRdb itself ran the 5' RACE reads through MiXCR, one entry per CDR3 protein. The profile shows hundreds of thousands of distinct CDR3 sequences, 13% to 15% of them singletons. The sample consisted of PBMCs or a T cell subset sorted from them (not recorded which). These receptors all stem from a young man who had mild COVID-19 (a few samples of this study predate the infection). Cell type and time point are not known. Each CDR3 is given with its conserved first and last residue. D genes are given only for firm matches. Size tells how often a clone was seen (once, few, many) or the class of an expanded clone, and some rows leave it out.

CSAPTSGVETQYF,TGCAGTGCGCCGACTAGCGGGGTTGAGACCCAGTACTTC,TRBD2,TRBJ2-5,13,TRBV20-1,.
CASSYGGGGYGYTF,TGTGCCAGCAGTTACGGTGGCGGTGGCTATGGCTACACCTTC,.,TRBJ1-2,14,TRBV6-2/TRBV6-3,few
CATSDFRAADEQFF,TGTGCCACCAGTGATTTTAGGGCGGCCGATGAGCAGTTCTTC,.,TRBJ2-1,14,TRBV24-1,.
CAIRSGTGNNEQFF,TGTGCCATCAGATCCGGGACTGGAAACAATGAGCAGTTCTTC,.,TRBJ2-1,14,TRBV10-3,.
CASSSYGTTTDTQYF,TGTGCCAGCAGCTCCTACGGCACTACCACAGATACGCAGTATTTT,.,TRBJ2-3,15,TRBV4-2,.
CASRTGELLNSPLHF,TGTGCCAGCAGGACTGGAGAGCTCCTTAATTCACCCCTCCACTTT,.,TRBJ1-6,15,TRBV6-5,.
CASSQVGPGNTEAFF,TGCGCCAGCAGCCAAGTGGGTCCGGGGAACACTGAAGCTTTCTTT,.,TRBJ1-1,15,TRBV4-3,few
CASSQRQGGVETQYF,TGTGCCAGCAGCCAAAGACAGGGGGGCGTGGAGACCCAGTACTTC,TRBD1,TRBJ2-5,15,TRBV7-8,few
CASSLDPAGQETQYF,TGCGCCAGCAGCTTGGACCCGGCGGGGCAAGAGACCCAGTACTTC,.,TRBJ2-5,15,TRBV5-1,many
CASSPGLVTDTQYF,TGTGCCAGCAGCCCAGGACTAGTAACAGATACGCAGTATTTT,TRBD2,TRBJ2-3,14,TRBV3-1,.
CASIRDQGGTEAFF,TGTGCCAGCATTAGAGACCAAGGGGGTACTGAAGCTTTCTTT,.,TRBJ1-1,14,TRBV6-5,.
CASSPLGLTDTEAFF,TGTGCCAGCAGCCCCTTGGGACTGACGGACACTGAAGCTTTCTTT,.,TRBJ1-1,15,TRBV14,few
CASSYVTSGLAKNIQYF,TGTGCCAGCAGTTACGTCACTAGCGGCTTAGCCAAAAACATTCAGTACTTC,TRBD2,TRBJ2-4,17,TRBV6-2/TRBV6-3,.
CASSVDWSSSYNEQFF,TGTGCCAGCAGCGTAGACTGGTCTAGCTCCTACAATGAGCAGTTCTTC,.,TRBJ2-1,16,TRBV9,.
CASTLGLTDTQYF,TGTGCCAGCACTCTGGGGTTAACAGATACGCAGTATTTT,.,TRBJ2-3,13,TRBV6-5,many
CASSRDSGADTQYF,TGTGCCAGCAGTAGAGATTCCGGGGCAGATACGCAGTATTTT,.,TRBJ2-3,14,TRBV6-5,many
CSAEGGDASSYNEQFF,TGCAGTGCGGAGGGGGGCGACGCTAGCTCCTACAATGAGCAGTTCTTC,.,TRBJ2-1,16,TRBV20-1,many
CASRSFSTDTQYF,TGCGCCAGCCGCTCATTCAGCACAGATACGCAGTATTTT,.,TRBJ2-3,13,TRBV5-1,.
CAWKQRGYRGRRNEQFF,TGTGCCTGGAAACAGAGAGGTTATCGCGGGCGCCGCAATGAGCAGTTCTTC,.,TRBJ2-1,17,TRBV30,.
CASRYRGPGNTIYF,TGTGCCAGCAGGTACAGGGGACCTGGAAACACCATATATTTT,TRBD1,TRBJ1-3,14,TRBV7-9,.
CASSQEGSGGAFNEQFF,TGCGCCAGCAGCCAAGAGGGTAGCGGGGGGGCCTTCAATGAGCAGTTCTTC,TRBD2,TRBJ2-1,17,TRBV4-1,few
CASSTRGMNTEAFF,TGTGCCAGCTCAACACGGGGAATGAACACTGAAGCTTTCTTT,.,TRBJ1-1,14,TRBV18,.
CSAIQGAGGEPQHF,TGCAGTGCAATCCAAGGGGCGGGCGGGGAGCCCCAGCATTTT,.,TRBJ1-5,14,TRBV20-1,.
CASSLDLGQGVYEQFF,TGTGCCAGCAGCTTAGATTTGGGACAGGGGGTCTATGAGCAGTTCTTC,TRBD1,TRBJ2-1,16,TRBV7-8,few
CASSSDRGSGELFF,TGTGCCAGCAGCTCGGACAGGGGCTCCGGGGAGCTGTTTTTT,TRBD1,TRBJ2-2,14,TRBV7-3,few
CAISGDRDNQPQHF,TGTGCCATCAGTGGGGACAGGGACAATCAGCCCCAGCATTTT,TRBD1,TRBJ1-5,14,TRBV10-3,.
CASSSQTSGGPDTQYF,TGTGCCAGCAGCTCCCAGACTAGCGGGGGTCCAGATACGCAGTATTTT,TRBD2,TRBJ2-3,16,TRBV11-2,.
CASRDRSYGYTF,TGTGCCAGCAGAGACCGGTCCTATGGCTACACCTTC,.,TRBJ1-2,12,TRBV6-5,few
CASRATGEDRGYTF,TGTGCCAGCAGAGCGACAGGGGAAGATCGTGGCTACACCTTC,TRBD1,TRBJ1-2,14,TRBV6-5,.
CASSFWGKETQYF,TGTGCCAGCAGCTTTTGGGGGAAAGAGACCCAGTACTTC,.,TRBJ2-5,13,TRBV5-4,.
CASSQDSHRPYEQYF,TGCGCCAGCAGCCAAGATAGTCACAGACCGTACGAGCAGTACTTC,.,TRBJ2-7,15,TRBV4-1,few